This note documents a single TCR beta chain sequence. The data were produced by immunoSEQ multiplex PCR, yet TCRdb's version contains in-frame clones alone and is incomplete. The table shows about 76,000 clones, with around 90% occurring only once. This sample is part of a study of technical replicates of blood from a handful of donors. What was sequenced was T cells isolated from PBMCs. The TCR was taken from a human donor in good health.

Here the CDR3 DNA reads TGTGCCAGCAGCTCGACAGGGGAACTCCCCCCGGGGAATGAGCAGTTCTTC. Translating gives CASSSTGELPPGNEQFF. The chain carries TRBV28 and TRBJ2-1; 8 bases are shared with TRBD1. Germline V CDR1 and CDR2: MDHEN, SYDVKM. The J segment lost 7 bases and the V segment lost 6 bases, leaving 17 bases of the junction unmatched. This CDR3 is 17 amino acids long.